Below are 20 T cell receptor beta chains sequenced from a single sample in a study of graft-versus-host responses after intestinal transplantation. Libraries were prepared by immunoSEQ multiplex PCR; TCRdb keeps only in-frame clonotypes and omits some of them. The sample has 75,000 to 100,000 clones, 75% to 95% seen once. The sequenced sample was PBMCs, obtained around 68 weeks after intestinal transplant. The receptors come from a human patient who received an intestinal transplant, so some T cells may come from the graft donor.

This clone was seen a single time. The gene calls are TRBV5-6 and TRBJ2-1; 7 positions match TRBD1. Unmatched junction bases numbered 11, after V lost 3 bases and J lost 5 bases. In germline, CDR1 is SGHDT, CDR2 YYEEEE. This CDR3 is 16 amino acids long. The CDR3 sequence is CASSSTYRGTHNEQFF. In DNA form, the CDR3 reads TGTGCCAGCAGCTCAACCTACAGGGGTACCCACAATGAGCAGTTCTTC.

The rearrangement links TRBV6-5 to TRBJ2-7; D gene uncertain. This CDR3 contains 12 residues. Trimming removed 0 bases from V and 7 bases from J, with 7 bases in between. Germline assignment: CDR1 MNHEY and CDR2 SVGAGI. CDR3 loop: CASSYSKREQYF. The CDR3 nucleotides read TGTGCCAGCAGTTACTCGAAGAGGGAGCAGTACTTC.

This chain links TRBV5-1 with TRBJ2-7; a possible D gene is TRBD2 (5 bases). Trimming took 4 bases from V and 3 from J, leaving 14 bases between them. The CDR3 is 14 amino acids. Germline values: CDR1 SGHRS, CDR2 YFSETQ. Here the CDR3 reads CASSLSGSSYEQYF. The DNA of the CDR3 is TGCGCCAGCAGCCTGTCGGGGTCCAGCTACGAGCAGTACTTC. The full variable domain, with the rest looked up from reference TRBV5-1 and TRBJ2-7, is KAGVTQTPRYLIKTRGQQVTLSCSPISGHRSVSWYQQTPGQGLQFLFEYFSETQRNKGNFPGRFSGRQFSNSRSEMNVSTLELGDSALYLCASSLSGSSYEQYFGPGTRLTVT.

This chain links TRBV7-8 with TRBJ2-7; D uncertain. Trimming removed 1 base from V and 0 bases from J, with 13 bases in between. CDR3 length equals 16 residues. In germline, CDR1 is SGHVS, CDR2 FQNEAQ. CDR3 protein: CASSLVFGWSSYEQYF. Here the CDR3 DNA reads TGTGCCAGCAGCTTAGTATTTGGGTGGAGCTCCTACGAGCAGTACTTC. Drawing the rest from reference TRBV7-8 and TRBJ2-7, the complete variable domain is GAGVSQSPRYKVAKRGQDVALRCDPISGHVSLFWYQQALGQGPEFLTYFQNEAQLDKSGLPSDRFFAERPEGSVSTLKIQRTQQEDSAVYLCASSLVFGWSSYEQYFGPGTRLTVT.

This chain joins TRBV21-1 and TRBJ2-3. TRBV21-1 is a known pseudogene. This CDR3 comprises 14 residues. CDR3 residues: CASSGDTSADTQYF. The CDR3 nucleotides read TGTGCCAGCAGCGGGGATACGTCCGCAGATACGCAGTATTTT.

The chain is built from TRBV25-1 and TRBJ2-3, with a tentative D call TRBD2 (6 bases). The V gene lost 6 bases and the J gene lost 4 bases, with 17 bases spanning the gap. Germline CDR1 is MGHDK and CDR2 is SYGVNS. The CDR3 covers 15 residues. The CDR3 loop reads CASSWGAGRADTQYF. DNA for the CDR3: TGTGCCAGCAGCTGGGGTGCGGGGCGGGCAGATACGCAGTATTTT.

The chain carries TRBV5-1 and TRBJ1-1; no clear D gene. CDR3 length: 16 amino acids. The germline CDR1 and CDR2 sequences are SGHRS and YFSETQ. V dropped 6 bases and J dropped 1 base, with 19 bases sitting between them. The CDR3 reads CASMGGFSRQNTEAFF. Here the CDR3 DNA reads TGCGCCAGCATGGGTGGGTTTAGCCGGCAGAACACTGAAGCTTTCTTT.

The V call is TRBV4-1, the J call TRBJ1-1, with no clear D. The CDR3 loop spans 11 amino acids. Trimming took 1 base from V and 11 from J, leaving 8 bases between them. Germline CDR1 is MGHRA and CDR2 is YSYEKL. The DNA for the CDR3 is TGCGCCAGCAGCCAAGGGAGTAAGGCTTTCTTT. This codes for CASSQGSKAFF.

J is TRBJ1-6 and V is TRBV13, with D perhaps TRBD1 (5 bases). Germline V lookup: CDR1 PRHDT, CDR2 FYEKMQ (reference sequence). This CDR3 region has 13 residues. V lost 4 bases, J lost 10 bases, and 11 bases lay in between. The CDR3 DNA reads as TGTGCCAGCAGCTGGCAGGGCAGATCACCCCTCCACTTT. Translated: CASSWQGRSPLHF.

The chain recombines TRBV10-3 with TRBJ1-4, with a possible D match to TRBD1 (6 bases). Germline V gene sequence: CDR1 ENHRY, CDR2 SYGVKD. Trimming stripped 2 bases from V and 8 bases from J, with 12 bases between. The CDR3 length is 14 residues. CDR3 residues: CAISEQGFGEKLFF. CDR3 nucleotide sequence: TGTGCCATCAGTGAGCAGGGGTTTGGGGAAAAACTGTTTTTT.

The genes are TRBV6-5 and TRBJ1-1, with D possibly matching TRBD1 (5 bases). This CDR3 is built from 13 residues. The V end was cut by 8 bases, the J end by 1 base, with 11 bases between. Germline-derived CDR1 and CDR2 are MNHEY and SVGAGI. CDR3 sequence: CASRTGGNTEAFF. CDR3 coding DNA: TGTGCCAGCCGCACCGGGGGGAACACTGAAGCTTTCTTT.

This chain joins TRBV7-9 and TRBJ1-1, with D perhaps TRBD1 (5 bases). The germline CDR1 and CDR2 sequences are SEHNR and FQNEAQ (reference sequence). V dropped 5 bases and J dropped 7 bases, with 17 bases sitting between them. This CDR3 has 14 residues. This CDR3 is CASSADGGYGEAFF. The CDR3 region has the DNA TGTGCCAGCAGCGCCGATGGGGGATATGGTGAAGCTTTCTTT.

The rearrangement uses TRBV4-1 and TRBJ1-4; 7 nucleotides agree with TRBD1. The CDR3 runs 15 residues. Trimming cost V 1 base and J 7 bases; bases outside gene matches: 6. The V gene's germline CDR1 is MGHRA and CDR2 YSYEKL. The CDR3 nucleotides are TGCGCCAGCAGCCAAGTTCTGGCAGGGGGTGAAAAACTGTTTTTT. This codes for CASSQVLAGGEKLFF.

The chain is built from TRBV6-6 and TRBJ2-5, with D maybe TRBD2 (6 bases). Between the trimmed V and J ends, which lost 6 bases and 5 bases, there was a span of 16 bases. Germline V lookup: CDR1 MNHNY, CDR2 SVGAGI (reference sequence). This CDR3 is 14 amino acids long. CDR3 sequence reads: CASSPPGVVETQYF. The CDR3 DNA follows: TGTGCCAGCAGCCCCCCGGGGGTTGTGGAGACCCAGTACTTC.

This chain uses TRBV18 with TRBJ2-7; D not resolved. The CDR3 length is 11 residues. Per germline, CDR1 KGHSH and CDR2 LQKENI. Trimming stripped 4 bases from V and 2 bases from J, with 3 bases between. CDR3 coding DNA: TGTGCCAGCTCACGCGCCTACGAGCAGTACTTC. Encoded protein: CASSRAYEQYF.

The chain combines TRBV27 with TRBJ1-6; D might be TRBD1 (5 bases). The V gene's germline CDR1 is MNHEY and CDR2 SMNVEV (reference sequence). Trimming stripped 5 bases from V and 6 bases from J, with 14 bases between. This CDR3 has 15 amino acids. CDR3 protein: CASSHDSRPNSPLHF. For the CDR3, the DNA is TGTGCCAGCAGTCATGACAGTCGACCTAATTCACCCCTCCACTTT.

V usage is TRBV5-6 and J usage is TRBJ2-1; no firm D call. The CDR3 is 13 amino acids. V was cut by 0 bases and J by 9 bases, with 10 bases left in between. Germline CDR1 reads SGHDT; CDR2 reads YYEEEE. The CDR3 loop reads CASSLVGIGEQFF. For the CDR3, the DNA is TGTGCCAGCAGCTTGGTAGGGATAGGTGAGCAGTTCTTC.

The rearrangement links TRBV9 to TRBJ2-5; D uncertain. Per germline, CDR1 SGDLS and CDR2 YYNGEE. V shed 0 bases and J shed 3 bases, with 0 bases lying between them. This CDR3 comprises 11 residues. CDR3 region: CASSVEETQYF. CDR3 nucleotides: TGTGCCAGCAGCGTAGAAGAGACCCAGTACTTC.

The chain uses TRBV5-5 and TRBJ2-1; 7 positions agree with TRBD1. The CDR3 loop spans 15 amino acids. Germline V gene lookup returns CDR1 SGHKS and CDR2 YYEKEE (reference sequence). The junction had 9 bases not matched to a gene; V was cut back by 3 bases and J by 6 bases. The CDR3 DNA is TGTGCCAGCAGCTACGTCCCGACAGGGTCCAATGAGCAGTTCTTC. It codes for CASSYVPTGSNEQFF. The complete variable domain, with remaining parts taken from reference TRBV5-5 and TRBJ2-1, reads DAGVTQSPTHLIKTRGQQVTLRCSPISGHKSVSWYQQVLGQGPQFIFQYYEKEERGRGNFPDRFSARQFPNYSSELNVNALLLGDSALYLCASSYVPTGSNEQFFGPGTRLTVL.

The rearrangement links TRBV29-1 to TRBJ1-1; D is unresolved. Per germline, CDR1 SQVTM and CDR2 ANQGSEA. The V end lost 4 bases, the J end lost 2 bases, and 8 bases lay between the germline ends. CDR3 length equals 12 residues. The CDR3 DNA sequence: TGCAGCGTTGGCCCCCAAAACACTGAAGCTTTCTTT. It translates to CSVGPQNTEAFF.